This T cell receptor (beta chain) was obtained from a study of shared clonotypes between healthy human individuals. General study results and limits: Non-shared clonotypes were found to have lower generation probabilities than the clonotypes that were shared by all four of the sorted-subset donors. Generally, naive subsets came out with larger estimated richness than memory subsets.

The CDR3 runs 15 residues. Germline loops: CDR1 SGDLS, CDR2 YYNGEE. Trimming cost V 1 base and J 3 bases, with 13 bases left between them. A note on this clone: Its matching antigen is unknown.

Using immunoSEQ multiplex PCR, the repertoire was profiled, and TCRdb retains in-frame clones only, with some absent. The repertoire holds 2 million or so clones, with roughly 95% as singletons. The receptor comes from a man aged 18 to 29 in good health. Sequencing used naive CD4+ T cells sorted from blood. Subset: CD45RA+ positively selected. The chain carries TRBV9 and TRBJ1-1; a weak D match, TRBD1 (5 bases). Written as DNA, the CDR3 is TGTGCCAGCAGCGTAACGGCAGGAGGGGACACTGAAGCTTTCTTT. As protein: CASSVTAGGDTEAFF. Variable domain in full (rest from reference TRBV9 and TRBJ1-1): DSGVTQTPKHLITATGQRVTLRCSPRSGDLSVYWYQQSLDQGLQFLIQYYNGEERAKGNILERFSAQQFPDLHSELNLSSLELGDSALYFCASSVTAGGDTEAFFGQGTRLTVV.